The TCR beta chain described here comes from a study of response to subunit inactivated influenza vaccine. The study, taken as a whole, reports: Authors proposed each seasonal influenza vaccination draws in few new T cells.

Of note for this clonotype: What it recognizes is unknown.

The ends were cut back, 3 bases at V and 12 bases at J, with 17 bases in the middle. Germline-derived CDR1 and CDR2 are DFQATT and SNEGSKA (reference sequence). The CDR3 runs to 12 residues. TCRdb analysed the RT-PCR reads with MiXCR anew, one entry per CDR3 protein. The table has some 480,000 distinct CDR3 sequences, 9.5% to 13% seen once. The sequenced sample was PBMCs from blood, obtained 45 days after vaccination. V gene TRBV20-1 combines with J gene TRBJ1-1; D gene unclear. This clonotype originated in a man aged 50-59 years who received an inactivated influenza vaccine. CDR3 DNA: TGCAGTGCTAGCTTCCGGACCGGTGTTTCTTTCTTT. The encoded protein is CSASFRTGVSFF.